These 14 T cell receptor beta chains were sequenced from one sample in a study of T cell repertoires in cytomegalovirus infection. Each CDR3 protein is one row after TCRdb ran MiXCR on the reads. The sample has approximately 990,000 distinct CDR3 sequences, around 31% seen once. No cognate antigen is known for these TCRs. The sample in question was cultured CD8+ T cells from PBMCs, obtained from culture after CMV antigen stimulation. These receptors originate from a human donor in good health (CMV status not recorded). Some clones in this sample may be carry-over from other donors' samples.

This clonotype was recorded a few times. This chain links TRBV7-9 with TRBJ2-6; D might be TRBD1 or TRBD2, each matching 5 bases. The CDR3 is 17 amino acids. Trimming took 4 bases from V and 0 from J, leaving 13 bases between them. CDR1 and CDR2 from the germline V gene are SEHNR and FQNEAQ (reference sequence). CDR3 in DNA: TGTGCCAGCAGCTACCCGGGACGCCCCTCTGGGGCCAACGTCCTGACTTTC. It translates to CASSYPGRPSGANVLTF.

CDR3 DNA: TGTGCCAGCAGCAGGCGACTAGCAGACACCGGGGAGCTGTTTTTT. Its protein is CASSRRLADTGELFF. This chain joins TRBV5-5 and TRBJ2-2; 7 nucleotides line up with TRBD2. The J segment lost 3 bases and the V segment lost 4 bases, leaving 6 bases of the junction unmatched. There are 15 residues in the CDR3. CDR1 and CDR2 from the germline V gene are SGHKS and YYEKEE (reference sequence). Complete variable domain (other parts from reference TRBV5-5 and TRBJ2-2): DAGVTQSPTHLIKTRGQQVTLRCSPISGHKSVSWYQQVLGQGPQFIFQYYEKEERGRGNFPDRFSARQFPNYSSELNVNALLLGDSALYLCASSRRLADTGELFFGEGSRLTVL.

This clonotype was observed a few times. The CDR3 region has the DNA TGTGCCAGCAGCAGAACGACAGGGGGAAATACCTACACCTTC. It translates to CASSRTTGGNTYTF. The chain recombines TRBV7-8 with TRBJ1-2, with 9 bases aligning to TRBD1. The CDR3 has 14 residues. Germline V CDR1 and CDR2: SGHVS, FQNEAQ. J was trimmed by 10 bases and V by 5 bases; bases with no gene match: 11.

V usage is TRBV29-1 and J usage is TRBJ1-3; D call uncertain. The length of the CDR3 is 14 residues. Trimming left V 2 bases short and J 1 base short, with 9 bases between. Germline lookup yields CDR1 SQVTM and CDR2 ANQGSEA. For the CDR3, the DNA is TGCAGCGTTGAATCGAAGGAGTCTGGAAACACCATATATTTT. It codes for CSVESKESGNTIYF.

The sample holds many counts of this clonotype. The V and J genes are TRBV7-9 and TRBJ2-3, with D perhaps matching TRBD1 (6 bases). In germline, CDR1 is SEHNR, CDR2 FQNEAQ (reference sequence). Trimming stripped 6 bases from V and 4 bases from J, with 20 bases between. CDR3 length: 16 amino acids. The CDR3 DNA reads as TGTGCCAGCAGACCCTCCGGGACACTGGACGCAGATACGCAGTATTTT. The encoded protein is CASRPSGTLDADTQYF.

The V and J genes are TRBV6-6 and TRBJ2-4; D is possibly TRBD1 or TRBD2 (5 bases each). Between the trimmed V and J ends, which lost 5 bases and 15 bases, there was a span of 20 bases. The CDR3 consists of 13 residues. Germline V gives CDR1 MNHNY, CDR2 SVGAGI (reference sequence). The CDR3 DNA reads TGTGCCAGCAGTGATGAGGGGCAAGTATTAGGGTACTTC. Translated: CASSDEGQVLGYF.

This clonotype was recorded at least ten times. The chain carries TRBV7-3 and TRBJ2-1, with 12 nucleotides matching TRBD2. V dropped 3 bases and J dropped 7; count of bases not matched to a gene: 7. CDR3 length: 16 residues. Germline V gene lookup returns CDR1 SGHTA and CDR2 FQGTGA. In DNA form, the CDR3 reads TGTGCCAGCAGCTTCCTCCCTAGCGGGGGGGTAAATGAGCAGTTCTTC. It specifies CASSFLPSGGVNEQFF.

The rearrangement uses TRBV7-8 and TRBJ2-5, with D unresolved. The germline V gene has CDR1 SGHVS and CDR2 FQNEAQ. This CDR3 has 14 amino acids. Trimming cost V 4 bases and J 2 bases, with 11 bases left between them. CDR3 in amino acids: CASSSPDQQETQYF. In DNA, the CDR3 is TGTGCCAGCAGCTCCCCGGACCAACAAGAGACCCAGTACTTC.

The CDR3 is CASSQHTGAERGEQFF. CDR3 DNA: TGTGCCAGCAGCCAACACACAGGGGCAGAGAGAGGGGAGCAGTTCTTC. The V and J genes are TRBV14 and TRBJ2-1; 7 nucleotides agree with TRBD1. Germline CDR1 reads SGHDN; CDR2 reads FVKESK. The CDR3 is made up of 16 amino acids. V was clipped by 2 bases and J by 10 bases; unmatched bases: 14.

V usage is TRBV19 and J usage is TRBJ1-1, with a possible D match to TRBD1 (5 bases). V was shortened by 7 bases and J by 0 bases, with 21 bases between the two germline ends. Per the germline V gene, CDR1 is LNHDA and CDR2 is SQIVND (reference sequence). This CDR3 has 17 amino acids. The CDR3 loop reads CASTYLRGGGLNTEAFF. CDR3 DNA sequence: TGTGCCAGTACCTACCTTCGGGGGGGGGGGTTGAACACTGAAGCTTTCTTT.

This clonotype occurred many times. The chain uses TRBV7-8 and TRBJ2-7, with D possibly being TRBD1 (6 bases). CDR1 is SGHVS and CDR2 is FQNEAQ in the germline V gene. Trimming cost V 3 bases and J 3 bases, with 15 bases left between them. This CDR3 comprises 15 residues. The DNA for the CDR3 is TGTGCCAGCAGCTTTCCCAGGGGTGGTAACTACGAGCAGTACTTC. It encodes CASSFPRGGNYEQYF.

This clonotype appeared a few times. This chain connects TRBV6-2 or TRBV6-3 to TRBJ2-7, with no clear D. V was cut by 6 bases and J by 2 bases, with 20 bases left in between. Germline CDR1 is MNHEY and CDR2 is SVGEGT. The CDR3 has 16 residues. The DNA for the CDR3 is TGTGCCAGCAGACTCGCTTGGCAGAGCCCGACCTACGAGCAGTACTTC. Amino acids: CASRLAWQSPTYEQYF.

Here the CDR3 DNA reads TGTGCCAGTTCTGATAAACGGAGGCCCTCCTACGAGCAGTACTTC. It specifies CASSDKRRPSYEQYF. This sequence joins TRBV3-1 and TRBJ2-7, with a weak D call TRBD2 (5 bases). There are 15 residues in the CDR3. V was trimmed by 9 bases and J by 0 bases, leaving 18 bases between them. The germline V gene encodes CDR1 LGHDT and CDR2 YNNKEL (reference sequence).

This clonotype was picked up a small number of times. The V call is TRBV6-1, the J call TRBJ2-5; TRBD1 might be the D (6 bases). The V end lost 4 bases, the J end lost 2 bases, and 11 bases lay between the germline ends. The CDR3 contains 14 residues. Germline values: CDR1 MNHNS, CDR2 SASEGT. CDR3 DNA: TGTGCCAGCAGTGCCTGGGGGCTGCAAGAGACCCAGTACTTC. Its translation: CASSAWGLQETQYF.